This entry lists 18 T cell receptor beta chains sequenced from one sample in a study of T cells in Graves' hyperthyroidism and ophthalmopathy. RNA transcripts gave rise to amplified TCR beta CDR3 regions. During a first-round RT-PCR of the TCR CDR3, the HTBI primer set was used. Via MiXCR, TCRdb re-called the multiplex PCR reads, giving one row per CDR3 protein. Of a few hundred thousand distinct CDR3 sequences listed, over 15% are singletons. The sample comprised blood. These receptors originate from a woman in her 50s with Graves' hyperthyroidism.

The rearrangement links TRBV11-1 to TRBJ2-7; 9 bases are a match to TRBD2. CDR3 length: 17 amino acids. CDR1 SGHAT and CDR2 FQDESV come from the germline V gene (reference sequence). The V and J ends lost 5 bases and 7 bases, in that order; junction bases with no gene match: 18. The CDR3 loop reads CASSQGSSGKVKGEQYF. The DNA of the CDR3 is TGTGCCAGCAGCCAAGGGTCTAGCGGGAAAGTTAAAGGGGAGCAGTACTTC.

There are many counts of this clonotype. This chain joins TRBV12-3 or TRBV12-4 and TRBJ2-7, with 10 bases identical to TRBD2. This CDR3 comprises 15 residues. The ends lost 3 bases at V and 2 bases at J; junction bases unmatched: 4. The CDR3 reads CASSLASGSPYEQYF. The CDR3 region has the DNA TGTGCCAGCAGTTTGGCTAGCGGGAGCCCCTACGAGCAGTACTTC.

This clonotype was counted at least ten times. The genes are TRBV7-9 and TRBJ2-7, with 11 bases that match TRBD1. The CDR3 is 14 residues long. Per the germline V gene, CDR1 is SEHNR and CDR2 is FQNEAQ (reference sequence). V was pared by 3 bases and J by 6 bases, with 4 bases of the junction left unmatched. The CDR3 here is CASSFGTGGGEQYF. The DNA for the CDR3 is TGTGCCAGCAGCTTTGGGACAGGGGGTGGCGAGCAGTACTTC. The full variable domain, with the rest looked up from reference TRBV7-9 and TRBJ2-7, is DTGVSQNPRHKITKRGQNVTFRCDPISEHNRLYWYRQTLGQGPEFLTYFQNEAQLEKSRLLSDRFSAERPKGSFSTLEIQRTEQGDSAMYLCASSFGTGGGEQYFGPGTRLTVT.

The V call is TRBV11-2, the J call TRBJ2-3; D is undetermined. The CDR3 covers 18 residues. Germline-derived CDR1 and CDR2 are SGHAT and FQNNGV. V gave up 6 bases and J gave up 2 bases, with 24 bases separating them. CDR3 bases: TGTGCCAGCAGAGGGTTTTACGGGCCCCCGTATATCACAGATACGCAGTATTTT. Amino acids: CASRGFYGPPYITDTQYF.

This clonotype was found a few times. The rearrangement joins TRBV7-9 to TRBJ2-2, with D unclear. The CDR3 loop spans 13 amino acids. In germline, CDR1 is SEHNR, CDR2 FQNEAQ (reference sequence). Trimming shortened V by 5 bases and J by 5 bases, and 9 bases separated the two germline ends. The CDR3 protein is CASSRTETGELFF. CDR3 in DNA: TGTGCCAGCAGCCGGACGGAGACCGGGGAGCTGTTTTTT.

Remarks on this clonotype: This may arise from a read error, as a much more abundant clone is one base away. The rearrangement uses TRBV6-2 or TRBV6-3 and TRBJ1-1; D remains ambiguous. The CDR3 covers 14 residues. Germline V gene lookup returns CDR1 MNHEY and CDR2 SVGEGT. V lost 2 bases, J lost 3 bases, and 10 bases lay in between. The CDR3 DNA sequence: TGTGCCAGCAGTTACACCAGGCGGGACACTGAAGCTTTCTTT. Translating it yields CASSYTRRDTEAFF.

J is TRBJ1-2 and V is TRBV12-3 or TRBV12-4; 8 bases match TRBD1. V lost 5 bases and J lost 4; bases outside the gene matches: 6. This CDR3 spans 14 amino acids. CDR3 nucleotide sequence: TGTGCCAGCAGTCCAGGGGGCGCCGGCTATGGCTACACCTTC. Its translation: CASSPGGAGYGYTF.

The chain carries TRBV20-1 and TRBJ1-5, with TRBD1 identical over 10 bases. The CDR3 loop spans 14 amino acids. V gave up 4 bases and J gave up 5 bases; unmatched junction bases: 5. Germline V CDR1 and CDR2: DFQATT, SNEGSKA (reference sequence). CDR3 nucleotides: TGCAGTGCTATCTCTGGACAGGGGGATCAGCCCCAGCATTTT. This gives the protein CSAISGQGDQPQHF.

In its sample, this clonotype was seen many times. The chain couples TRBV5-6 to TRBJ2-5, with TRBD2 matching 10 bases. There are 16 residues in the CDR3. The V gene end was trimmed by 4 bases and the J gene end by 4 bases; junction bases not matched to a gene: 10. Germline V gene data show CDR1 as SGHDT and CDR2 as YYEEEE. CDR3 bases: TGTGCCAGCAGCCTGACTCTAGCGGGGGAGCGAGAGACCCAGTACTTC. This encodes CASSLTLAGERETQYF.

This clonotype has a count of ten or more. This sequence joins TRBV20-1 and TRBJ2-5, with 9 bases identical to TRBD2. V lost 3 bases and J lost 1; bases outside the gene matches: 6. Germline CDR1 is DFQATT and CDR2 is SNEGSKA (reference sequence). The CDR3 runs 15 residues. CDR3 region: CSASSASGAQETQYF. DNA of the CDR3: TGCAGTGCTAGCTCGGCTAGCGGGGCCCAAGAGACCCAGTACTTC.

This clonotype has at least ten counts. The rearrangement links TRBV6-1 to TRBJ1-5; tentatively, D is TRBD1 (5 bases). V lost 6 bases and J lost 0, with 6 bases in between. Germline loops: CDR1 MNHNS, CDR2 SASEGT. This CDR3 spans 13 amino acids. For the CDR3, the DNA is TGTGCCAGCAGACAGGATAGCAATCAGCCCCAGCATTTT. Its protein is CASRQDSNQPQHF.

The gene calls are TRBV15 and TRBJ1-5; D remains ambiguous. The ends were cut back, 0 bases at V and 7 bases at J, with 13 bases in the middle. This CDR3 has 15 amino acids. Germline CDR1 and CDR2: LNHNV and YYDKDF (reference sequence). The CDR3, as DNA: TGTGCCACCAGCAGAGATCTGGCAGAAGTCCAGCCCCAGCATTTT. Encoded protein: CATSRDLAEVQPQHF.

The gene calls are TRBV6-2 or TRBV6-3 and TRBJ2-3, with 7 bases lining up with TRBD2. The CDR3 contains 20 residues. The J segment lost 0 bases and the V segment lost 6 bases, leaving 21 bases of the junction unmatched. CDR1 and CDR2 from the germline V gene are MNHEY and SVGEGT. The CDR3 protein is CASSPAGLVGGLWSTDTQYF. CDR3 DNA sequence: TGTGCCAGCAGCCCGGCCGGACTAGTGGGAGGGCTCTGGAGCACAGATACGCAGTATTTT.

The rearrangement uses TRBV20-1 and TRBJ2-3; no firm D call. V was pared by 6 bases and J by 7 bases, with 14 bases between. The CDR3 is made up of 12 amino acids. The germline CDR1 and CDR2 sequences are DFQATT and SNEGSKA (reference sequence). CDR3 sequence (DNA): TGCAGTGCCCCAGATAGACCATATACGCAGTATTTT. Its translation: CSAPDRPYTQYF.

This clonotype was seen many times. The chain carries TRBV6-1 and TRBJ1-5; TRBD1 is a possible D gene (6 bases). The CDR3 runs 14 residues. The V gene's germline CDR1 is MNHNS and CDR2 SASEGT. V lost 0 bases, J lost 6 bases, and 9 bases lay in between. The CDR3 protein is CASSEAGGSQPQHF. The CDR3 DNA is TGTGCCAGCAGTGAAGCAGGGGGGAGTCAGCCCCAGCATTTT.

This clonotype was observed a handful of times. The CDR3 sequence: CASGRGLRDTQYF. The CDR3 nucleotides read TGTGCCAGCGGGCGGGGGCTGAGAGATACGCAGTATTTT. The chain carries TRBV7-3 and TRBJ2-3; TRBD2 might be the D (7 bases). The CDR3 contains 13 residues. Deletions cut 8 bases from V and 5 bases from J, with 14 bases between. The germline CDR1 and CDR2 sequences are SGHTA and FQGTGA.

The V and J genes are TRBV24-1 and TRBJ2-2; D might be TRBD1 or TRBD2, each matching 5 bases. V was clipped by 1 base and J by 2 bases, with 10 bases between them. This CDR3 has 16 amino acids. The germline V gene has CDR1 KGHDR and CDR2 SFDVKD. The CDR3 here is CATSDLGTDNTGELFF. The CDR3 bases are TGTGCCACCAGTGATTTAGGGACGGATAACACCGGGGAGCTGTTTTTT.

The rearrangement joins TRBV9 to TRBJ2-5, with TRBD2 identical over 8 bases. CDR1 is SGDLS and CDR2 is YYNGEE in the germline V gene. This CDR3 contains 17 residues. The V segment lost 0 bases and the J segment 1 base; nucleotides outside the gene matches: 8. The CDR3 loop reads CASSVGLAGGFQETQYF. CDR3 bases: TGTGCCAGCAGCGTAGGACTTGCGGGGGGATTCCAAGAGACCCAGTACTTC.